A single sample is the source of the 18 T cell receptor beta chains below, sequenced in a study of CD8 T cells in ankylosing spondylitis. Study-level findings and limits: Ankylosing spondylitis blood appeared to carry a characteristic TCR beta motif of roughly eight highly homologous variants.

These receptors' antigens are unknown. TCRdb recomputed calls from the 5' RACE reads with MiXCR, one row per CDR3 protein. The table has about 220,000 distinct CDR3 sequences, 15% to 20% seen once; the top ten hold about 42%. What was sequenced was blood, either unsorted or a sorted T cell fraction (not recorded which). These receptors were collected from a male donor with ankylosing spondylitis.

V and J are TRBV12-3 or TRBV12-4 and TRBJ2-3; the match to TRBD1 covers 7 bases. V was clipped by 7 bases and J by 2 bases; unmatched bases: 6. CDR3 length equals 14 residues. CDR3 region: CASILDRDTDTQYF. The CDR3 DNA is TGTGCCAGCATCTTAGACAGGGACACAGATACGCAGTATTTT.

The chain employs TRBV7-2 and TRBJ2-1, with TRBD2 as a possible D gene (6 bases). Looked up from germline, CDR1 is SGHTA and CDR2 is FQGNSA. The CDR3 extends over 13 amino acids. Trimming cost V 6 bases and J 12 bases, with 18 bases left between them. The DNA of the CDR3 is TGTGCCAGCAGGCCAACGGGAGAGGGGAGGCAGTTCTTC. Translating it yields CASRPTGEGRQFF.

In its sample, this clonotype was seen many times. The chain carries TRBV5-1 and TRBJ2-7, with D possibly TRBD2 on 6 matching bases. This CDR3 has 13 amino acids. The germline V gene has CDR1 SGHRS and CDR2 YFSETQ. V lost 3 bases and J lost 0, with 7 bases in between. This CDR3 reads CASSSDYSYEQYF. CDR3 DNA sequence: TGCGCCAGCAGCTCGGACTACTCCTACGAGCAGTACTTC. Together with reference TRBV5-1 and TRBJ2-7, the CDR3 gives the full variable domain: KAGVTQTPRYLIKTRGQQVTLSCSPISGHRSVSWYQQTPGQGLQFLFEYFSETQRNKGNFPGRFSGRQFSNSRSEMNVSTLELGDSALYLCASSSDYSYEQYFGPGTRLTVT.

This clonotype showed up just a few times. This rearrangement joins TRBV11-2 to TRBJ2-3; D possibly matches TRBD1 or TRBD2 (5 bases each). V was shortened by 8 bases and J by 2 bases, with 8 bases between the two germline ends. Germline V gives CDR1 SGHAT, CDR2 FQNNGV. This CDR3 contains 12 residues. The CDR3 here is CASGGFTDTQYF. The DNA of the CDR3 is TGTGCCAGCGGGGGTTTCACAGATACGCAGTATTTT.

The CDR3 sequence: CASSVGAGGWDTQYF. The CDR3 bases are TGTGCCAGCAGCGTAGGCGCGGGAGGCTGGGATACGCAGTATTTT. The chain recombines TRBV9 with TRBJ2-3; TRBD2 aligns across 8 bases. Per germline, CDR1 SGDLS and CDR2 YYNGEE. The CDR3 runs to 15 residues. The J segment lost 6 bases and the V segment lost 0 bases, leaving 6 bases of the junction unmatched.

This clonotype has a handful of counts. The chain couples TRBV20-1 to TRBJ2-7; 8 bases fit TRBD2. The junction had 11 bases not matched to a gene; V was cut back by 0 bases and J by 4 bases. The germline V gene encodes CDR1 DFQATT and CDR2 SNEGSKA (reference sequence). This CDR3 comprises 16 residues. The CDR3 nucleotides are TGCAGTGCTAGAGATATGAACGGGAGGGCCGCGTACGAGCAGTACTTC. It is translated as CSARDMNGRAAYEQYF.

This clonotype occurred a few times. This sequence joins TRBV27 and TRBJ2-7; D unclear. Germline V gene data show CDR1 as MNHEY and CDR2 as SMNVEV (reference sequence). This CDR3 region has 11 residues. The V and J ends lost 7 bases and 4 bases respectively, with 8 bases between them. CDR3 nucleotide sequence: TGTGCCAGCACGGACGGGTACGAGCAGTACTTC. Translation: CASTDGYEQYF.

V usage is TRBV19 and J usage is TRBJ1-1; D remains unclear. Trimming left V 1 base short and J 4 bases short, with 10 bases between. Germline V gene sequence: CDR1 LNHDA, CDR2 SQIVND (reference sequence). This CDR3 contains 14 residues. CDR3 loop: CASSIGGVVTEAFF. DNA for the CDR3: TGTGCCAGTAGTATAGGTGGGGTTGTCACTGAAGCTTTCTTT.

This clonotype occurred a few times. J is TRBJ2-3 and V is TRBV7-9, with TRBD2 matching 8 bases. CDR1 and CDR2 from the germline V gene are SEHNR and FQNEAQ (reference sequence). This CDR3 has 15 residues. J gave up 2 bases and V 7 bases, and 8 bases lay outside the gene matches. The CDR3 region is CASNLLAEFTDTQYF. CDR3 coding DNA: TGTGCCAGCAATCTACTAGCGGAATTCACAGATACGCAGTATTTT.

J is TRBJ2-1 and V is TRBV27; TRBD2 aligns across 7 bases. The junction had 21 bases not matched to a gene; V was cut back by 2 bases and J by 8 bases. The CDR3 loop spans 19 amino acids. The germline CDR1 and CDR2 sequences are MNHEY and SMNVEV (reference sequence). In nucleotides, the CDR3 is TGTGCCAGCAGTTTAACACCATCCCCGGGACTAAGACTTTACGATGAGCAGTTCTTC. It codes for CASSLTPSPGLRLYDEQFF.

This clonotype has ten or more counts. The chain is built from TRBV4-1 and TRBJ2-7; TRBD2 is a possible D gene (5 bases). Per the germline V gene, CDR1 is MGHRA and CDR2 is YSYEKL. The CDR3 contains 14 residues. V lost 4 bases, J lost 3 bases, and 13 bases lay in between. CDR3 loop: CASSPTSGFYEQYF. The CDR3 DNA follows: TGCGCCAGCAGCCCGACCTCGGGGTTCTACGAGCAGTACTTC.

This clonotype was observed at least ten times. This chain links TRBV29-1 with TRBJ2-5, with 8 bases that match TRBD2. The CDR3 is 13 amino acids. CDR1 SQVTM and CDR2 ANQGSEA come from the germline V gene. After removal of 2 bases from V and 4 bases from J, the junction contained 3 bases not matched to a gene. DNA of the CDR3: TGCAGCGTTGAACGGGAGGGCCGAGAGACCCAGTACTTC. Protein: CSVEREGRETQYF.

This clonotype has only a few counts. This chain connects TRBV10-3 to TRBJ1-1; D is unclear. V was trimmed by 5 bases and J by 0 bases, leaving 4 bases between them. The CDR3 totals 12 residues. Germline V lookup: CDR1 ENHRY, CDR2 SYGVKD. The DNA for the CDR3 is TGTGCCATCAGTAACATGAACACTGAAGCTTTCTTT. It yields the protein CAISNMNTEAFF.

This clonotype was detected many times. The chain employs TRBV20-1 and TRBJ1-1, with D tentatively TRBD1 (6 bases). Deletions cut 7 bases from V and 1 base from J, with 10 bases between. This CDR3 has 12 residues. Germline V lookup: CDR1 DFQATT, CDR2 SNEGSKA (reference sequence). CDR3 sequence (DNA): TGCAGTGTCCCACAGGGGAACACTGAAGCTTTCTTT. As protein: CSVPQGNTEAFF.

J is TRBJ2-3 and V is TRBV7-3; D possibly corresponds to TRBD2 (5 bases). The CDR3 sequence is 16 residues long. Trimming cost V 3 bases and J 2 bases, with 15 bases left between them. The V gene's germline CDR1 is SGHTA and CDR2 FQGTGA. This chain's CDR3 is CASSLGYPGNTDTQYF. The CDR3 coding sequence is TGTGCCAGCAGCTTGGGCTATCCGGGAAACACAGATACGCAGTATTTT.

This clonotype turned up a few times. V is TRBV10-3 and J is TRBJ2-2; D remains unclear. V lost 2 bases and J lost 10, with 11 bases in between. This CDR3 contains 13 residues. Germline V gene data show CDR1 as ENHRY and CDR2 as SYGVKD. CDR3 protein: CAISEGVAEELFF. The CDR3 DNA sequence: TGTGCCATCAGTGAGGGGGTAGCCGAGGAGCTGTTTTTT.

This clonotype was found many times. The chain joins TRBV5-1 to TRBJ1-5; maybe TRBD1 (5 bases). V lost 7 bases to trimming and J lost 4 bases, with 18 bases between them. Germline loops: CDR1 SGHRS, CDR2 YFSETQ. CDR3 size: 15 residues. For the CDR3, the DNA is TGCGCCAGCTCGTATGGAGGGGAGGAGAATCAGCCCCAGCATTTT. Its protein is CASSYGGEENQPQHF.

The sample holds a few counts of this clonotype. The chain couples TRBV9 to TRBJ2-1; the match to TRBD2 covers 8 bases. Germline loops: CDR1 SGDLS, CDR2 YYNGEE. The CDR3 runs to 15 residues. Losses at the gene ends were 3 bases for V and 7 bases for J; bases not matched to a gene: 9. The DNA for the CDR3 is TGTGCCAGCAGCGCTAGCGGGCCTGACTGGAATGAGCAGTTCTTC. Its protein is CASSASGPDWNEQFF.